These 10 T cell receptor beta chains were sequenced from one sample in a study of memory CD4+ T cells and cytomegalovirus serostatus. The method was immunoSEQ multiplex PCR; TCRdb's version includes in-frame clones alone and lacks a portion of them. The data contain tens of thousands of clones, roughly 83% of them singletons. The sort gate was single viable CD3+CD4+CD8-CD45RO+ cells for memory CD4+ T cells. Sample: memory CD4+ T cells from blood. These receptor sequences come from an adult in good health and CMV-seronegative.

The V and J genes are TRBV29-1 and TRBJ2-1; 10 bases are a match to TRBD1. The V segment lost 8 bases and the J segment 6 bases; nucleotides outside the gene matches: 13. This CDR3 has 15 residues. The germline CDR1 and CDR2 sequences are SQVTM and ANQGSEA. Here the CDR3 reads CSLSSPGQGRNEQFF. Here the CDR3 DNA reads TGCAGCCTCTCCTCTCCGGGACAGGGGCGCAATGAGCAGTTCTTC.

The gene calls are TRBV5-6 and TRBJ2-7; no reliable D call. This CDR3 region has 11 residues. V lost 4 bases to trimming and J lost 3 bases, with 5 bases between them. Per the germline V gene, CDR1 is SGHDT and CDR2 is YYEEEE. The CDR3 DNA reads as TGTGCCAGCAGCACCTACTACGAGCAGTACTTC. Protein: CASSTYYEQYF.

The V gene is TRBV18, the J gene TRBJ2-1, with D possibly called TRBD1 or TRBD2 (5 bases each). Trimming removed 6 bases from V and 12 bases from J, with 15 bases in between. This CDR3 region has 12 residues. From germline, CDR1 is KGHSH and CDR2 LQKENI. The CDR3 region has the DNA TGTGCCAGCTCCCCCCGGGACCACAGGCAGTTCTTC. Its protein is CASSPRDHRQFF.

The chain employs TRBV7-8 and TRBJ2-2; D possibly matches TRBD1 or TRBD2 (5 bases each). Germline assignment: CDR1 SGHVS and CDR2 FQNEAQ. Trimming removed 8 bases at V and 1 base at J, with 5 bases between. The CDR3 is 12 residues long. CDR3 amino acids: CASGGNTGELFF. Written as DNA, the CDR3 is TGTGCCAGCGGGGGGAACACCGGGGAGCTGTTTTTT.

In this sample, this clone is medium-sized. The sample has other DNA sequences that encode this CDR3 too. The chain's CDR3 is CSASHETQYF. As DNA, the CDR3 is TGCAGTGCTAGTCACGAGACCCAGTACTTC. The chain is built from TRBV20-1 and TRBJ2-5; D is uncertain. CDR1 and CDR2 from the germline V gene are DFQATT and SNEGSKA (reference sequence). Trimming took 3 bases from V and 5 from J, leaving 4 bases between them. This CDR3 is 10 amino acids long.

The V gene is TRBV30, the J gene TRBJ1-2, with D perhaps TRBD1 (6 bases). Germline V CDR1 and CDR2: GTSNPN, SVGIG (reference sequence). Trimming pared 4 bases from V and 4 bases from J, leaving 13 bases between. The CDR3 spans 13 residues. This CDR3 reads CAWNLGQPYGYTF. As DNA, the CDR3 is TGTGCCTGGAATCTAGGACAGCCCTATGGCTACACCTTC.

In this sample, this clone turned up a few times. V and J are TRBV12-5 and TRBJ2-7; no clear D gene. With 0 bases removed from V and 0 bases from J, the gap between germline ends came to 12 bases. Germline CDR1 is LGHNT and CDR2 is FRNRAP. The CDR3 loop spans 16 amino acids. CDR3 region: CASGLVTSPSSYEQYF. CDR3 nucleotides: TGTGCTAGTGGTTTGGTAACCAGCCCAAGCTCCTACGAGCAGTACTTC.

The chain's CDR3 is CASSGRQNLNTEAFF. CDR3 DNA: TGTGCCAGCAGCGGCCGACAGAACCTAAACACTGAAGCTTTCTTT. V usage is TRBV7-9 and J usage is TRBJ1-1, with D tentatively TRBD1 (5 bases). In germline, CDR1 is SEHNR, CDR2 FQNEAQ (reference sequence). V was pared by 5 bases and J by 2 bases, with 15 bases between. This CDR3 is 15 amino acids long. The full variable domain, its missing parts supplied by reference TRBV7-9 and TRBJ1-1, is DTGVSQNPRHKITKRGQNVTFRCDPISEHNRLYWYRQTLGQGPEFLTYFQNEAQLEKSRLLSDRFSAERPKGSFSTLEIQRTEQGDSAMYLCASSGRQNLNTEAFFGQGTRLTVV.

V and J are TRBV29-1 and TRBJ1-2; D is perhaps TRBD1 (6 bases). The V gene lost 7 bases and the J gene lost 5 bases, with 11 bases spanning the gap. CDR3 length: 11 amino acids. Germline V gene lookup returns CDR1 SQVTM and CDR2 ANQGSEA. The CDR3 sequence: CSGGTTYGYTF. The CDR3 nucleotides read TGCAGCGGCGGGACAACTTATGGCTACACCTTC.

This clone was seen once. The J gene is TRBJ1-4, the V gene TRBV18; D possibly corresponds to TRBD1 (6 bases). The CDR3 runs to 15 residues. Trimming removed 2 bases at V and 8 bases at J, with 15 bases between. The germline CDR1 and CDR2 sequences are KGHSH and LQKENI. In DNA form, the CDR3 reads TGTGCCAGCTCACCATTACGGGGGCGTGAAGAAAAACTGTTTTTT. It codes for CASSPLRGREEKLFF.